This TCR beta chain was retrieved from a study of cytomegalovirus exposure and HLA in healthy donors. General observations from the study: Later analysis indicated greater clonal expansion among HLA-associated TCR beta chains than among equally common other chains.

In the PCR, 60 Vbeta and 13 Jbeta primers were used. The assay was immunoSEQ multiplex PCR, and TCRdb's table has in-frame clones only and misses some. The sample has some 200,000 clones, approximately 85% seen once. About this clone: Its antigen is currently unknown.

Trimming cost V 3 bases and J 0 bases, with 16 bases left between them. This CDR3 comprises 16 residues. CDR1 is SQVTM, CDR2 ANQGSEA, per germline. The sample consisted of PBMCs. The genes are TRBV29-1 and TRBJ2-3; D gene ambiguous. The TCR sequence derives from a woman under 30 in good health and CMV-seronegative. CDR3 amino acids: CSVDSPITSSTDTQYF. The DNA for the CDR3 is TGCAGCGTTGATAGCCCTATTACGAGCAGCACAGATACGCAGTATTTT.